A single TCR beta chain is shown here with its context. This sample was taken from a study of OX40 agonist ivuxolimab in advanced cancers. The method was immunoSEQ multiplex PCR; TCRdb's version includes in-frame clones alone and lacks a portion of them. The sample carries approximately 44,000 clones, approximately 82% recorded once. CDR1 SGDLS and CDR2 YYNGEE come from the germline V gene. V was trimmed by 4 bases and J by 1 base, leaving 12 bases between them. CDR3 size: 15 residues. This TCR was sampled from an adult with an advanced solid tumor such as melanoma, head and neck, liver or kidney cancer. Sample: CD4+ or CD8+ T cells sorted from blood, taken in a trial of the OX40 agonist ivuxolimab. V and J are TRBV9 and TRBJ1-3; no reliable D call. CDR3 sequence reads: CASSLGMGSGNTIYF. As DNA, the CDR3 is TGTGCCAGCAGCCTAGGTATGGGATCTGGAAACACCATATATTTT.